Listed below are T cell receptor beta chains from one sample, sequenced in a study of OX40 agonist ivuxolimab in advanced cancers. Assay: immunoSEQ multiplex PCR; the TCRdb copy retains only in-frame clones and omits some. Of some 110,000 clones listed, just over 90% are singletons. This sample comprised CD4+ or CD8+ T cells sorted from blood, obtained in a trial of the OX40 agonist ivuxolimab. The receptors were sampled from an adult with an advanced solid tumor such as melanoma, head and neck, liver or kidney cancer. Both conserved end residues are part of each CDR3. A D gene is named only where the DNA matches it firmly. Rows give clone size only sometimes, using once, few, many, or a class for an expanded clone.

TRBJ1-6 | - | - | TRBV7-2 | TGTGCCAGCACCCAATTAGGGAATTCACCCCTCCACTTT | CASTQLGNSPLHF
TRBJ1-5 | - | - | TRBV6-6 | TGTGCCAGCAGTTACTCGAAGAGGAGCAATCAGCCCCAGCATTTT | CASSYSKRSNQPQHF
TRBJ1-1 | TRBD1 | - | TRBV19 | TGTGCCAGTAGTAATTTATTGGGTGGAGGGACAGGGGGCGCCGAAGCTTTCTTT | CASSNLLGGGTGGAEAFF
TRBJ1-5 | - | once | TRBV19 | TGTGCCAGTAGTATTAAAGGGGTTCTGGGCAATCAGCCCCAGCATTTT | CASSIKGVLGNQPQHF
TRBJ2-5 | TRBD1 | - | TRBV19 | TGTGCCAGTAGTATCTACAGGGGTCAAGAGACCCAGTACTTC | CASSIYRGQETQYF
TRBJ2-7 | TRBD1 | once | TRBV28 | TGTGCCAGCCACGCCCGGACAGGGGGGGGAGAGCAGTACTTC | CASHARTGGGEQYF
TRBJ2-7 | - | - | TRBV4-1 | TGCGCCAGCAGCCAAATCGGGGACCATAAATACCCGTACTTC | CASSQIGDHKYPYF
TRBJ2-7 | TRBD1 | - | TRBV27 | TGTGCCACCAGGGACAGGGCGGGCTACGAGCAGTACTTC | CATRDRAGYEQYF
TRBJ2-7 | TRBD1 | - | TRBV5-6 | TGTGCCAGCAGCTTGGTAAACAGGGGATTGCGCGAGCAGTACTTC | CASSLVNRGLREQYF
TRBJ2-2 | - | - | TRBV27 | TGTGCCAGCAGTTTAGGGGCCTCCCGCGGCGCCGGGGAGCTGTTTTTT | CASSLGASRGAGELFF
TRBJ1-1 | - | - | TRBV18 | TGTGCCAGCTCAACAAAGATGGACACTGAAGCTTTCTTT | CASSTKMDTEAFF
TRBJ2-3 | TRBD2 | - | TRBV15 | TGTGCCACCAGCAGAGAAGCGGGGGGGCGGCCTTATACGCAGTATTTT | CATSREAGGRPYTQYF
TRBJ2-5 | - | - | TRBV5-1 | TGCGCCAGCAGCTTGGCCGGGACGGGGGAGACCCAGTACTTC | CASSLAGTGETQYF
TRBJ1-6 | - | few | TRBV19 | TGTGCCAGTAAGCGAGTCAAAGAAAATTCACCCCTCCACTTT | CASKRVKENSPLHF
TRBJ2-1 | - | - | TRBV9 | TGTGCCAGCAGCTCCGGACAGTCTTACAATGAGCAGTTCTTC | CASSSGQSYNEQFF
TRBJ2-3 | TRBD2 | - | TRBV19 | TGTGCCAGTAGTACGTCTAGCGGGAGTCGAACAGATACGCAGTATTTT | CASSTSSGSRTDTQYF
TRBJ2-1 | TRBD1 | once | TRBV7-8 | TGTGCCAGCAGCTACGGATGGGGACAGGTCTACAATGAGCAGTTCTTC | CASSYGWGQVYNEQFF
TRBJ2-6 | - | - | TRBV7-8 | TGTGCCAGCAGCCAAGGCAGCAGGGTGACTGGGGCCAACGTCCTGACTTTC | CASSQGSRVTGANVLTF
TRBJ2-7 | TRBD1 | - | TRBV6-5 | TGTGCCAGCAGTGGCCCGGGACAGGGGAAGCGCGAGCAGTACTTC | CASSGPGQGKREQYF
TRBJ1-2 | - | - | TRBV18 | TGTGCCAGCTCACCAGGGGAGAACTATGGCTACACCTTC | CASSPGENYGYTF
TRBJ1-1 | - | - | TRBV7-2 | TGTGCCAGCAGCCCCGGGGGGGGTAGCTTGAACACTGAAGCTTTCTTT | CASSPGGGSLNTEAFF
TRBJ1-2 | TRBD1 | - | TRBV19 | TGTGCCAGTAGTATAGACAGCCGGGCAGGGGGAGGCTACACCTTC | CASSIDSRAGGGYTF
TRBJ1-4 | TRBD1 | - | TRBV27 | TGTGCCAGCAGTTTATGGGGGACAGGGAATGAAAAACTGTTTTTT | CASSLWGTGNEKLFF
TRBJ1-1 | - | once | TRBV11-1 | TGTGCCAGCAGCTTACTGGCCGGGAGGAACACTGAAGCTTTCTTT | CASSLLAGRNTEAFF
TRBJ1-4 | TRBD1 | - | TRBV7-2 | TGTGCCAGCAGCCCTCCCAACAGGGGCACTAATGAAAAACTGTTTTTT | CASSPPNRGTNEKLFF
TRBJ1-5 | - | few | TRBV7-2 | TGTGCCAGCGCTCGGGACCATGGTAATCAGCCCCAGCATTTT | CASARDHGNQPQHF
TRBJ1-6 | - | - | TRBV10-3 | TGTGCCATCAGTGAGTCGTCGGGGGCTGGAGGTTCACCCCTCCACTTT | CAISESSGAGGSPLHF
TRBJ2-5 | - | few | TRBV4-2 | TGTGCCAGCAGCCAAGACCGAAGGGGAGAGACCCAGTACTTC | CASSQDRRGETQYF
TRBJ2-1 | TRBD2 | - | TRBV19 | TGTGCCAGTAGTACCTCCGGGACTAGCGGGAGGAATGAGCAGTTCTTC | CASSTSGTSGRNEQFF
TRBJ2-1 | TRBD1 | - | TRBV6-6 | TGTGCCAGCAGAGAGGGACAGGGTCGCGATGAGCAGTTCTTC | CASREGQGRDEQFF
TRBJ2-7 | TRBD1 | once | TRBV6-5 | TGTGCCAGCAGAGACAGGGGCGAGAGCCACGAGCAGTACTTC | CASRDRGESHEQYF
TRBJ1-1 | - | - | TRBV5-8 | TGTGCCAGCAGACGGGCCGGGGGTCGGGCTGAAGCTTTCTTT | CASRRAGGRAEAFF
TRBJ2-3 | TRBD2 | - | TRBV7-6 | TGTGCCAGCAGCTTAGGAGCGGGGGGCCGCACAGATACGCAGTATTTT | CASSLGAGGRTDTQYF
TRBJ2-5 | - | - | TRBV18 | TGTGCCAGCTCACCGATGGACCTCCAAGAGACCCAGTACTTC | CASSPMDLQETQYF
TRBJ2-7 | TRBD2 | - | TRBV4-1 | TGCGCCAGCAGCCAAGACCCTAGGGGTCGACTAGCGGGGGTCTACGAGCAGTACTTC | CASSQDPRGRLAGVYEQYF
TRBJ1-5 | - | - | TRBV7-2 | TGTGCCAGCAGCGCGAGGACAGCTTATAGCAATCAGCCCCAGCATTTT | CASSARTAYSNQPQHF
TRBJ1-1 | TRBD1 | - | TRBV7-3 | TGTGCCAGCAGCTCCCAAGACAGGGGGAACACTGAAGCTTTCTTT | CASSSQDRGNTEAFF
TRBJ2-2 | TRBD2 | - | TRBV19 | TGTGCCAGTAGTAGGACTAGCGGGAGAATCGGCACCGGGGAGCTGTTTTTT | CASSRTSGRIGTGELFF
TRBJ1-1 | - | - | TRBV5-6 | TGTGCCAGCAGCTTGTTTCGGGGGAACACTGAAGCTTTCTTT | CASSLFRGNTEAFF
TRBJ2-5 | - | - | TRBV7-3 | TGTGCCAGCAGCTTAACAGGAGACATACAAGAGACCCAGTACTTC | CASSLTGDIQETQYF
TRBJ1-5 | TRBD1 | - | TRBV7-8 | TGTGCCAGCAGCCCCGGACAGGGGTTCTCAAGGAAGCCCCAGCATTTT | CASSPGQGFSRKPQHF
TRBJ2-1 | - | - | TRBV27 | TGTGCCAGCAGTCCTCTCGGGACACAGAATTTGGAGCAGTTCTTC | CASSPLGTQNLEQFF
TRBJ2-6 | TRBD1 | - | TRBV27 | TGTGCCAGCCGACCCCTGGGACAGGGGGCCGCTGGGGCCAACGTCCTGACTTTC | CASRPLGQGAAGANVLTF
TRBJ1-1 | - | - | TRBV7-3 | TGTGCCAGCAGCGGAAGGATCGGAGAAGCTTTCTTT | CASSGRIGEAFF
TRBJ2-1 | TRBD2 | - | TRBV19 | TGTGCCAGTAGAACTCCAATGACTAGCGGGAGCCCTCACAATGAGCAGTTCTTC | CASRTPMTSGSPHNEQFF
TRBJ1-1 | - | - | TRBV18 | TGTGCCAGCTCACCAGGACACTCCTTAGGGGAAGCTTTCTTT | CASSPGHSLGEAFF
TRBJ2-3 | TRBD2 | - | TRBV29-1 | TGCAGCGTATCAGGGACTAGCGGAAAGACAGATACGCAGTATTTT | CSVSGTSGKTDTQYF
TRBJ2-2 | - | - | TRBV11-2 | TGTGCCAGCAGCTCCGGAGGGTGGGAGCTGTTTTTT | CASSSGGWELFF
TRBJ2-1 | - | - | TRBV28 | TGTGCCAGCAGTTTATCAGGGACCATCTCCAATGAGCAGTTCTTC | CASSLSGTISNEQFF
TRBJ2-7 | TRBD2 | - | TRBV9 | TGTGCCAGCAGCCCAGAAGCCTGGACTAGCGGTTTCTACGAGCAGTACTTC | CASSPEAWTSGFYEQYF
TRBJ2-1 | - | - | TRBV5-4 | TGTGCCAGCAGCCTTGGAGGGCGGAACAATGAGCAGTTCTTC | CASSLGGRNNEQFF